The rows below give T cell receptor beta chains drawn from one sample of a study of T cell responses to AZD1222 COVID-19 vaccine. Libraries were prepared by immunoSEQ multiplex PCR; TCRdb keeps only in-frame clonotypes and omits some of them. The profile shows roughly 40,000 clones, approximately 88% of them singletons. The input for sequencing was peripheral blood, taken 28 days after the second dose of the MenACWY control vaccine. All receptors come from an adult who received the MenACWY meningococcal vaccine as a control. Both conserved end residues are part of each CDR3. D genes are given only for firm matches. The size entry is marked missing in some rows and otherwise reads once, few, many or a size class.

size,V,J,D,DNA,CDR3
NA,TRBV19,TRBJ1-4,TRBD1,TGTGCCAGTAGTATTGCCGGGACAGGGACTGAAAAACTGTTTTTT,CASSIAGTGTEKLFF
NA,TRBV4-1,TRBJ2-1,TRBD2,TGCGCCAGCAGCCAAACAGCGGGAGGCAATGAGCAGTTCTTC,CASSQTAGGNEQFF
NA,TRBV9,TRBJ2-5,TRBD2,TGTGCCAGCAGCGTCCAAGCGGGGACCCCCCAAGAGACCCAGTACTTC,CASSVQAGTPQETQYF
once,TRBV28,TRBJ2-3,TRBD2,TGTGCCAGCAGTTCCCCTGCCTCTAGCGGGAGAGTCACAGATACGCAGTATTTT,CASSSPASSGRVTDTQYF
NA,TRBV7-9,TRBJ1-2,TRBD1,TGTGCCAGCAGCGTCAGTACAGGGGGCATCATATACGACTATGGCTACACCTTC,CASSVSTGGIIYDYGYTF
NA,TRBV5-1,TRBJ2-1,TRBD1,TGCGCCAGCAAAGAAATGACAGGGGATGAGCAGTTCTTC,CASKEMTGDEQFF
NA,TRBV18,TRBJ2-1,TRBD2,TGTGCCAGCTCACCACGCTCTGCGGGAGTTGAGCAGTTCTTC,CASSPRSAGVEQFF
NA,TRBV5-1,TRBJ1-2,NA,TGCGCCAGCAGCTCCCTCCGCGAGGCTGGCTACACCTTC,CASSSLREAGYTF
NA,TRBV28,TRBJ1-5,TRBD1,TGTGCCAGCAGTTTATGGAGGGGGCTCGATCAGCCCCAGCATTTT,CASSLWRGLDQPQHF
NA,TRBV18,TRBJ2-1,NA,TGTGCCAGCTCAACCAGGGTGGGGGGCCACTCCTACAATGAGCAGTTCTTC,CASSTRVGGHSYNEQFF
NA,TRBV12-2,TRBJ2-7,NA,TGTGCAGGGGTGCGGCCCTACGAGCAGTACTTC,CAGVRPYEQYF
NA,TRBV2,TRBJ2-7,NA,TGTGCCACCCAACTCCAGTCTTACTACGAGCAGTACTTC,CATQLQSYYEQYF
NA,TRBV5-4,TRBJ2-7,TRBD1,TGTGCCAGCAGCTCGCCGGACAGGGTTGGCTACGAGCAGTACTTC,CASSSPDRVGYEQYF
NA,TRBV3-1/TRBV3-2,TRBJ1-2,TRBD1,TGTGCCAGCAGCCAAGGCGAGACAGGGGGCCTAAGGTATGGCTACACCTTC,CASSQGETGGLRYGYTF
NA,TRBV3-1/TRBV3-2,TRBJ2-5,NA,TGTGCCAGCAGCCAAGCCGGTCCCGGGCCCCAGTACTTC,CASSQAGPGPQYF
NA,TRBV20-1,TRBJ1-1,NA,TGCAGTGCTAGTTGGCGGAACACTGAAGCTTTCTTT,CSASWRNTEAFF
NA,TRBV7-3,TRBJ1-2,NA,TGTGCCAGCAGCTTAAGTCCAGGGAACTATGGCTACACCTTC,CASSLSPGNYGYTF
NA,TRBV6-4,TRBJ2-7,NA,TGTGCCAGCAGAGAATATTCCTACGAGCAGTACTTC,CASREYSYEQYF
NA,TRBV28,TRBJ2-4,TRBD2,TGTGCCAGCAGATCAGCACTAGCGGGAGTGGCCAAAAACATTCAGTACTTC,CASRSALAGVAKNIQYF
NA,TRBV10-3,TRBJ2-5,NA,TGTGCCATCAGTGAGTCGACTCAGGCCTCCGGAGAGACCCAGTACTTC,CAISESTQASGETQYF
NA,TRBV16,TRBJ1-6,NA,TGTGCCAGCAGCCAATCTTTTGGGGGCAGCTCACCCCTCCACTTT,CASSQSFGGSSPLHF
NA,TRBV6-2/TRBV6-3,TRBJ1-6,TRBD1,TGTGCCAGCAGCCGTATCGGACAGGGGAATAATTCACCCCTCCACTTT,CASSRIGQGNNSPLHF
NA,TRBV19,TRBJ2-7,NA,TGTGCCAGTAGGACAGCGCAGGGGTCCTCCTACGAGCAGTACTTC,CASRTAQGSSYEQYF
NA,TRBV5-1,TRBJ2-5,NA,TGCGCCAGCAGCTCCACAGGGCTGGAGACCCAGTACTTC,CASSSTGLETQYF
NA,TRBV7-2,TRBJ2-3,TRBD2,TGTGCCAGCAGCCACGGACTAGCGGTTAGCACAGATACGCAGTATTTT,CASSHGLAVSTDTQYF
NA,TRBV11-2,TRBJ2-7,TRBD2,TGTGCCAGTAAACTAGCGGGAGACTACGAGCAGTACTTC,CASKLAGDYEQYF
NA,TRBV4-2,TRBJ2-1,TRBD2,TGTGCCAGCAGCCAAGTTCGGGCAGGAACTAGCGGGAGTGCCAATGAGCAGTTCTTC,CASSQVRAGTSGSANEQFF
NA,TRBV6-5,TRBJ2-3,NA,TGTGCCAGCAGTTACTTTCGCGGGAGCACAGATACGCAGTATTTT,CASSYFRGSTDTQYF
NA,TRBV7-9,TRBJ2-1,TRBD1,TGTGCCAGCAGCCCCCGGGAACAGGGGGGCAATGAGCAGTTCTTC,CASSPREQGGNEQFF
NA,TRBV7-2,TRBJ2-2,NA,TGTGCCAGCGCCCCCCCCGCCGTTCAAGCCGGGGAGCTGTTTTTT,CASAPPAVQAGELFF
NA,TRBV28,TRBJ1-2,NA,TGTGCCAGCAGTTCGCCACCGGGGCCCGGGGATGGCTACACCTTC,CASSSPPGPGDGYTF
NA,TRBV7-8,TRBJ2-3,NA,TGTGCCAGCAGCGGTGGCGTAGTCACAGATACGCAGTATTTT,CASSGGVVTDTQYF
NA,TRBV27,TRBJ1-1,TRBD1,TGTGCCAGCCGCCTCCAGGGGGGGTACACTGAAGCTTTCTTT,CASRLQGGYTEAFF
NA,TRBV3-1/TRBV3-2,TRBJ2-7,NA,TGTGCCAGCAGCCAACTCCTGGACTTTCCTTTCTACGAGCAGTACTTC,CASSQLLDFPFYEQYF
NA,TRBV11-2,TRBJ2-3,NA,TGTGCCAGCAGCTTAGGCAGGGCTAGCACAGATACGCAGTATTTT,CASSLGRASTDTQYF
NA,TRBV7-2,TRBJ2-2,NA,TGTGCCAGCAGCTTAGCTTACAACCTAAACACCGGGGAGCTGTTTTTT,CASSLAYNLNTGELFF